This TCR beta chain was documented in a study of blood T cell repertoires in COVID-19. On the study more broadly: Material from acute and convalescent COVID-19 was sourced from the United States, Italy and Spain. Sources were T cells, B-cell-depleted T cells, or PBMCs; the material itself was cDNA or gDNA.

Original processing methods: Scientists estimated how many nucleated cells there were by amplifying reference gene primers. Here immunoSEQ multiplex PCR was the method, and the copy in TCRdb shows in-frame clones only, minus some. V and J calls and clone size follow that table, whereas D and trimming were derived from the DNA. Seen here are a few hundred thousand clones, 88% observed once, and the top ten hold more than 6.5%. V gave up 2 bases and J gave up 4 bases; unmatched junction bases: 7. CDR3 length: 15 amino acids. The germline V gene has CDR1 SGDLS and CDR2 YYNGEE. The chain couples TRBV9 to TRBJ2-3; 7 nucleotides align to TRBD2. The sequence was obtained from a woman in her twenties or thirties who had recovered from COVID-19. The sample consisted of peripheral blood. The CDR3 region is CASSVGTMPADTQYF. Here the CDR3 DNA reads TGTGCCAGCAGCGTTGGGACTATGCCCGCAGATACGCAGTATTTT.